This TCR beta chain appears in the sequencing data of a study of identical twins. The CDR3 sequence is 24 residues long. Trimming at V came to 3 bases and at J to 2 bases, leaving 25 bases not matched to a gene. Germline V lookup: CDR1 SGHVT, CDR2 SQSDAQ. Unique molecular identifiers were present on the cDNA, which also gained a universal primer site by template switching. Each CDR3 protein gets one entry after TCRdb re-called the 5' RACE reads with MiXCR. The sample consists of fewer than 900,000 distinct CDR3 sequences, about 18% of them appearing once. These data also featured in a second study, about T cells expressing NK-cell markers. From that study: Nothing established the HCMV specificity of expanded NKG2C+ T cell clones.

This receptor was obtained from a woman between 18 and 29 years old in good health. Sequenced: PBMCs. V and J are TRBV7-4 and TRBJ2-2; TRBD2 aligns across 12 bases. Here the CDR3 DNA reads TGTGCCAGCAGCTTCCAAACTATTCGAGGACTAGCGGGATCCATGGGGCTAAACACCGGGGAGCTGTTTTTT. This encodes CASSFQTIRGLAGSMGLNTGELFF.